This T cell receptor beta chain was observed in a study of CD8+ T cells in alopecia areata. Study conclusions and caveats: Lesional tissue from the scalp (especially in alopecia totalis/universalis) showed higher clonality than normal scalp. Tissue-resident alphabeta T cells belonging to normal skin likewise get sequenced within scalp specimens.

As for this clone: Its antigen remains unidentified.

PBMCs yielded sorted CD4+ and CD8+ T cells. V lost 3 bases to trimming and J lost 6 bases, with 13 bases between them. This CDR3 comprises 14 residues. The germline V gene encodes CDR1 SGDLS and CDR2 YYNGEE. TCR sequencing used cDNA made by reverse transcription of extracted RNA. Libraries were prepared by immunoSEQ multiplex PCR; TCRdb keeps only in-frame clonotypes and omits some of them. This table holds 100,000 to 120,000 clones, under 65% found once. This clonotype was obtained from a human donor with alopecia areata. Sequenced material: NKG2D-low CD8+ T cells sorted from blood. V gene TRBV9 combines with J gene TRBJ2-1; no firm D call. The CDR3 DNA follows: TGTGCCAGCAGCGCCGGATTAACCCCCAATGAGCAGTTCTTC. Amino acid sequence: CASSAGLTPNEQFF.